The 2 T cell receptor beta chains reported below all come from one sample, sequenced in a study of blood T cell repertoires in COVID-19. Assay: immunoSEQ multiplex PCR; the TCRdb copy retains only in-frame clones and omits some. Of 400,000 to 450,000 clones listed, around 91% are singletons. Sequencing was performed on peripheral blood. The receptor source for this set is a woman in her 40s with COVID-19, enrolled during active disease.

V gene TRBV5-1 combines with J gene TRBJ1-1; D call uncertain. CDR3 length: 15 residues. Germline V gene data show CDR1 as SGHRS and CDR2 as YFSETQ. V was clipped by 4 bases and J by 2 bases, with 15 bases between them. The CDR3 sequence: CASSLSGGFNTEAFF. CDR3 nucleotides: TGCGCCAGCAGCCTTTCGGGAGGATTTAACACTGAAGCTTTCTTT. The full variable domain, completed using reference TRBV5-1 and TRBJ1-1, is KAGVTQTPRYLIKTRGQQVTLSCSPISGHRSVSWYQQTPGQGLQFLFEYFSETQRNKGNFPGRFSGRQFSNSRSEMNVSTLELGDSALYLCASSLSGGFNTEAFFGQGTRLTVV.

The V and J genes are TRBV6-5 and TRBJ1-2; 11 bases line up with TRBD1. Germline CDR1 is MNHEY and CDR2 is SVGAGI. This CDR3 has 13 residues. V was pared by 11 bases and J by 5 bases, with 7 bases of the junction left unmatched. CDR3 nucleotides: TGTGCCGCCTGCCGGGACAGGGGGTATGGCTACACCTTC. It translates to CAACRDRGYGYTF.